Each of the 22 T cell receptor beta chains below was sequenced from the same sample in a study of T-cell reconstitution after alpha-beta-depleted transplantation in children. Preparing the TCRbeta library involved the use of unique molecular identifiers. TCRdb itself ran the PCR reads through MiXCR, one entry per CDR3 protein. The data show 84,000 or so distinct CDR3 sequences, about a sixth seen once. Source: PBMCs, mostly from graft donor cells, taken 180 days after TCRalphabeta/CD19-depleted stem cell transplant. Every receptor here comes from a male patient aged 2-9 years who had a stem cell transplant for acute lymphoblastic leukemia, so the T cells may come from the graft donor.

The V gene is TRBV29-1, the J gene TRBJ2-2, with 8 bases lining up with TRBD1. V shed 0 bases, J shed 1 base, and the junction held 7 bases outside the gene matches. The CDR3 length is 17 residues. Per germline, CDR1 SQVTM and CDR2 ANQGSEA. The CDR3 here is CSVEDLGQGRNTGELFF. CDR3 bases: TGCAGCGTTGAAGATTTAGGACAGGGACGGAACACCGGGGAGCTGTTTTTT.

J is TRBJ2-1 and V is TRBV5-4; TRBD2 agrees at 8 bases. The V gene's germline CDR1 is SGHNT and CDR2 YYREEE (reference sequence). With V trimmed by 0 bases and J by 3 bases, 5 bases remained unmatched. The CDR3 has 16 amino acids. The CDR3 DNA reads as TGTGCCAGCAGCTTGGTCGGGCTAGCGGGCTACAATGAGCAGTTCTTC. Encoded protein: CASSLVGLAGYNEQFF. Full variable domain (outside the CDR3, taken from reference TRBV5-4 and TRBJ2-1): ETGVTQSPTHLIKTRGQQVTLRCSSQSGHNTVSWYQQALGQGPQFIFQYYREEENGRGNFPPRFSGLQFPNYSSELNVNALELDDSALYLCASSLVGLAGYNEQFFGPGTRLTVL.

This clonotype was observed a handful of times. The CDR3 nucleotides are TGTGCCAGCAGTGACCCTAGAGGGCCGCACACCTTC. This codes for CASSDPRGPHTF. This chain joins TRBV27 and TRBJ1-2; D remains unclear. The CDR3 totals 12 residues. V was shortened by 5 bases and J by 12 bases, with 16 bases between the two germline ends. The germline CDR1 and CDR2 sequences are MNHEY and SMNVEV (reference sequence).

This clonotype was counted only a few times. The CDR3 here is CASSHGMAGSGNTIYF. The CDR3 DNA reads TGTGCCAGCAGCCACGGAATGGCGGGGTCTGGAAACACCATATATTTT. This chain joins TRBV5-5 and TRBJ1-3; no clear D gene. This CDR3 is built from 16 residues. Germline CDR1 and CDR2: SGHKS and YYEKEE (reference sequence). V was shortened by 4 bases and J by 1 base, with 15 bases between the two germline ends.

This chain links TRBV4-1 with TRBJ2-5; D gene ambiguous. From germline, CDR1 is MGHRA and CDR2 YSYEKL. The ends were cut back, 5 bases at V and 4 bases at J, with 14 bases in the middle. The CDR3 has 14 residues. As DNA, the CDR3 is TGCGCCAGCAGCGCGGTGGGATTAGGAGAGACCCAGTACTTC. The encoded protein is CASSAVGLGETQYF.

This clonotype was counted only a few times. This chain uses TRBV7-2 with TRBJ2-7; 7 bases fit TRBD1. Trimming removed 0 bases from V and 2 bases from J; junction bases left unmatched: 7. The CDR3 consists of 16 residues. The V gene's germline CDR1 is SGHTA and CDR2 FQGNSA. CDR3 region: CASSLAGRGFPYEQYF. DNA for the CDR3: TGTGCCAGCAGCTTAGCCGGCAGGGGGTTTCCCTACGAGCAGTACTTC.

V is TRBV6-4 and J is TRBJ2-7, with 7 nucleotides matching TRBD1. The CDR3 loop spans 15 amino acids. Germline values: CDR1 MRHNA, CDR2 SNTAGT. Trimming cost V 4 bases and J 2 bases; bases outside gene matches: 8. The CDR3 DNA is TGTGCCAGCAGTGGACATACAGGGGCCGCCTACGAGCAGTACTTC. Translating gives CASSGHTGAAYEQYF.

In this sample, this clonotype turned up many times. The chain uses TRBV7-2 and TRBJ1-2, with D unclear. This CDR3 has 13 amino acids. CDR1 and CDR2 (germline): SGHTA, FQGNSA. V was trimmed by 2 bases and J by 8 bases, leaving 12 bases between them. CDR3: CASSLMIPGGYTF. Here the CDR3 DNA reads TGTGCCAGCAGCTTAATGATACCGGGCGGCTACACCTTC.

This rearrangement joins TRBV7-9 to TRBJ1-2; D remains unclear. V gave up 0 bases and J gave up 1 base, with 6 bases separating them. In germline, CDR1 is SEHNR, CDR2 FQNEAQ (reference sequence). The CDR3 has 14 amino acids. Here the CDR3 DNA reads TGTGCCAGCAGCTTAGCGTGGAATAACTATGGCTACACCTTC. It yields the protein CASSLAWNNYGYTF.

This clonotype was counted many times. J is TRBJ2-7 and V is TRBV20-1, with 9 positions matching TRBD2. Germline V gene data show CDR1 as DFQATT and CDR2 as SNEGSKA (reference sequence). This CDR3 spans 14 amino acids. The junction had 9 bases not matched to a gene; V was cut back by 5 bases and J by 4 bases. The CDR3 bases are TGCAGTGCTGGGACCGGGACTAGCTGGTACGAGCAGTACTTC. Its translation is CSAGTGTSWYEQYF.

The gene calls are TRBV11-2 and TRBJ2-1; D gene ambiguous. The CDR3 contains 13 residues. The germline CDR1 and CDR2 sequences are SGHAT and FQNNGV. Trimming took off 3 bases at V and 7 bases at J, with 10 bases between the two ends. CDR3 coding DNA: TGTGCCAGCAGCTTCTTCTCAGGTAATGAGCAGTTCTTC. This codes for CASSFFSGNEQFF.

V usage is TRBV18 and J usage is TRBJ1-5; 7 bases are a match to TRBD1. The V gene's germline CDR1 is KGHSH and CDR2 LQKENI. The CDR3 is 15 amino acids. The trim removed 3 bases at V and 6 bases at J, leaving 8 bases unmatched. The CDR3 nucleotides are TGTGCCAGCTCACCCCAGGGAGGGGGCCGTCAGCCCCAGCATTTT. Protein: CASSPQGGGRQPQHF.

The chain carries TRBV4-3 and TRBJ1-1; 9 bases align to TRBD1. Germline V gene data show CDR1 as LGHNA and CDR2 as YSLEER. J gave up 3 bases and V 4 bases, and 6 bases lay outside the gene matches. This CDR3 comprises 15 residues. The CDR3 DNA follows: TGCGCCAGCAGCCCGCTACAGGGGGCGTACACTGAAGCTTTCTTT. Protein sequence: CASSPLQGAYTEAFF.

V is TRBV12-3 or TRBV12-4 and J is TRBJ2-1; 9 bases are a match to TRBD1. The CDR3 runs to 16 residues. The trim removed 5 bases at V and 3 bases at J, leaving 8 bases unmatched. CDR3 residues: CASSPAQGAIYNEQFF. The DNA of the CDR3 is TGTGCCAGCAGTCCGGCACAGGGGGCAATCTACAATGAGCAGTTCTTC.

This clonotype was counted a few times. This chain uses TRBV20-1 with TRBJ2-1, with TRBD2 matching over 14 bases. Trimming removed 5 bases from V and 10 bases from J; junction bases left unmatched: 10. Germline V gene sequence: CDR1 DFQATT, CDR2 SNEGSKA (reference sequence). The CDR3 covers 15 residues. CDR3 amino acids: CSAQVTSGGVGEQFF. The CDR3, as DNA: TGCAGTGCTCAAGTGACTAGCGGGGGGGTCGGCGAGCAGTTCTTC.

This clonotype was observed a few times. The chain is built from TRBV6-5 and TRBJ1-4; the D gene is possibly TRBD1 (5 bases). Between the trimmed V and J ends, which lost 2 bases and 4 bases, there was a span of 14 bases. Germline V gives CDR1 MNHEY, CDR2 SVGAGI. The CDR3 runs 16 residues. For the CDR3, the DNA is TGTGCCAGCAGTTACGGGAGGGGCCCCCTTAATGAAAAACTGTTTTTT. This translates into CASSYGRGPLNEKLFF.

This clonotype was seen only a few times. CDR3 in amino acids: CASSLDGVGEQYF. The DNA for the CDR3 is TGTGCCAGCAGCTTAGACGGGGTCGGCGAGCAGTACTTC. V gene TRBV7-2 combines with J gene TRBJ2-7, with D possibly matching TRBD2 (5 bases). Looked up from germline, CDR1 is SGHTA and CDR2 is FQGNSA. Between the trimmed V and J ends, which lost 1 base and 6 bases, there was a span of 10 bases. This CDR3 region has 13 residues.

The chain links TRBV12-3 or TRBV12-4 to TRBJ1-6, with D unclear. The length of the CDR3 is 15 residues. The V gene lost 2 bases and the J gene lost 8 bases, with 13 bases spanning the gap. The CDR3 loop reads CASSLRRPKDSPLHF. CDR3 DNA: TGTGCCAGCAGTTTAAGGCGGCCAAAGGATTCACCCCTCCACTTT.

This clonotype was counted between two and nine times. V usage is TRBV19 and J usage is TRBJ2-7; TRBD1 matches 9 bases. Germline loops: CDR1 LNHDA, CDR2 SQIVND (reference sequence). V was clipped by 2 bases and J by 1 base; unmatched bases: 12. There are 18 residues in the CDR3. CDR3 amino acids: CASSIQKRTGVPSYEQYF. The CDR3 region has the DNA TGTGCCAGTAGTATACAAAAAAGGACAGGGGTGCCTTCCTACGAGCAGTACTTC.

V gene TRBV5-1 combines with J gene TRBJ2-2; 10 positions match TRBD2. CDR3 length: 16 amino acids. V gave up 6 bases and J gave up 6 bases; unmatched junction bases: 11. The germline gives CDR1 SGHRS, CDR2 YFSETQ. CDR3 coding DNA: TGCGCCAGCACTGAAGCCACTAGCGGGATCCCCGGGGAGCTGTTTTTT. Its translation: CASTEATSGIPGELFF. The full variable domain, rest sourced from reference TRBV5-1 and TRBJ2-2, is KAGVTQTPRYLIKTRGQQVTLSCSPISGHRSVSWYQQTPGQGLQFLFEYFSETQRNKGNFPGRFSGRQFSNSRSEMNVSTLELGDSALYLCASTEATSGIPGELFFGEGSRLTVL.

The V and J genes are TRBV27 and TRBJ2-5, with unresolved D. Germline V lookup: CDR1 MNHEY, CDR2 SMNVEV (reference sequence). The CDR3 is 16 amino acids. V gave up 1 base and J gave up 1 base, with 13 bases separating them. CDR3 loop: CASSLLPRRGQETQYF. The CDR3 DNA reads as TGTGCCAGCAGTTTATTGCCCCGGCGAGGCCAAGAGACCCAGTACTTC.

The rearrangement links TRBV28 to TRBJ1-3; D ambiguous. CDR1 is MDHEN and CDR2 is SYDVKM in the germline V gene. The CDR3 covers 18 residues. Trimming cost V 7 bases and J 0 bases, with 22 bases left between them. Here the CDR3 DNA reads TGTGCCAGCACCCCGGCGGGAGGAGAGAGTTCCTCTGGAAACACCATATATTTT. It encodes CASTPAGGESSSGNTIYF.